This TCR beta chain derives from a study of tumor and adjacent non-tumor tissue in lung cancer. Across the study: On average, productive TCRbeta reads reached roughly 4 million per sample.

No cell sorting was done before RNA was extracted from the tissue. This non-tumor lung sample came from over 3 cm beyond the tumor edge. The library came from three nested PCR rounds adapted from ARM-PCR protocols. TCRdb reprocessed the multiplex PCR reads with MiXCR, giving one entry per CDR3 protein. The profile shows 60,000 or so distinct CDR3 sequences, roughly 60% of them singletons. Within the sample, this clonotype is medium-sized. The length of the CDR3 is 13 residues. Germline CDR1 reads SGHAT; CDR2 reads FQNNGV. V was pared by 3 bases and J by 5 bases, with 3 bases of the junction left unmatched.

The TCR was taken from a man between 65 and 85 years old with non-small cell lung cancer. This rearrangement joins TRBV11-2 to TRBJ2-5, with TRBD2 matching 7 bases. The specimen was distant non-tumor lung tissue. CDR3 sequence (DNA): TGTGCCAGCAGCTTGAAGCGGGGTGAGACCCAGTACTTC. It translates to CASSLKRGETQYF.